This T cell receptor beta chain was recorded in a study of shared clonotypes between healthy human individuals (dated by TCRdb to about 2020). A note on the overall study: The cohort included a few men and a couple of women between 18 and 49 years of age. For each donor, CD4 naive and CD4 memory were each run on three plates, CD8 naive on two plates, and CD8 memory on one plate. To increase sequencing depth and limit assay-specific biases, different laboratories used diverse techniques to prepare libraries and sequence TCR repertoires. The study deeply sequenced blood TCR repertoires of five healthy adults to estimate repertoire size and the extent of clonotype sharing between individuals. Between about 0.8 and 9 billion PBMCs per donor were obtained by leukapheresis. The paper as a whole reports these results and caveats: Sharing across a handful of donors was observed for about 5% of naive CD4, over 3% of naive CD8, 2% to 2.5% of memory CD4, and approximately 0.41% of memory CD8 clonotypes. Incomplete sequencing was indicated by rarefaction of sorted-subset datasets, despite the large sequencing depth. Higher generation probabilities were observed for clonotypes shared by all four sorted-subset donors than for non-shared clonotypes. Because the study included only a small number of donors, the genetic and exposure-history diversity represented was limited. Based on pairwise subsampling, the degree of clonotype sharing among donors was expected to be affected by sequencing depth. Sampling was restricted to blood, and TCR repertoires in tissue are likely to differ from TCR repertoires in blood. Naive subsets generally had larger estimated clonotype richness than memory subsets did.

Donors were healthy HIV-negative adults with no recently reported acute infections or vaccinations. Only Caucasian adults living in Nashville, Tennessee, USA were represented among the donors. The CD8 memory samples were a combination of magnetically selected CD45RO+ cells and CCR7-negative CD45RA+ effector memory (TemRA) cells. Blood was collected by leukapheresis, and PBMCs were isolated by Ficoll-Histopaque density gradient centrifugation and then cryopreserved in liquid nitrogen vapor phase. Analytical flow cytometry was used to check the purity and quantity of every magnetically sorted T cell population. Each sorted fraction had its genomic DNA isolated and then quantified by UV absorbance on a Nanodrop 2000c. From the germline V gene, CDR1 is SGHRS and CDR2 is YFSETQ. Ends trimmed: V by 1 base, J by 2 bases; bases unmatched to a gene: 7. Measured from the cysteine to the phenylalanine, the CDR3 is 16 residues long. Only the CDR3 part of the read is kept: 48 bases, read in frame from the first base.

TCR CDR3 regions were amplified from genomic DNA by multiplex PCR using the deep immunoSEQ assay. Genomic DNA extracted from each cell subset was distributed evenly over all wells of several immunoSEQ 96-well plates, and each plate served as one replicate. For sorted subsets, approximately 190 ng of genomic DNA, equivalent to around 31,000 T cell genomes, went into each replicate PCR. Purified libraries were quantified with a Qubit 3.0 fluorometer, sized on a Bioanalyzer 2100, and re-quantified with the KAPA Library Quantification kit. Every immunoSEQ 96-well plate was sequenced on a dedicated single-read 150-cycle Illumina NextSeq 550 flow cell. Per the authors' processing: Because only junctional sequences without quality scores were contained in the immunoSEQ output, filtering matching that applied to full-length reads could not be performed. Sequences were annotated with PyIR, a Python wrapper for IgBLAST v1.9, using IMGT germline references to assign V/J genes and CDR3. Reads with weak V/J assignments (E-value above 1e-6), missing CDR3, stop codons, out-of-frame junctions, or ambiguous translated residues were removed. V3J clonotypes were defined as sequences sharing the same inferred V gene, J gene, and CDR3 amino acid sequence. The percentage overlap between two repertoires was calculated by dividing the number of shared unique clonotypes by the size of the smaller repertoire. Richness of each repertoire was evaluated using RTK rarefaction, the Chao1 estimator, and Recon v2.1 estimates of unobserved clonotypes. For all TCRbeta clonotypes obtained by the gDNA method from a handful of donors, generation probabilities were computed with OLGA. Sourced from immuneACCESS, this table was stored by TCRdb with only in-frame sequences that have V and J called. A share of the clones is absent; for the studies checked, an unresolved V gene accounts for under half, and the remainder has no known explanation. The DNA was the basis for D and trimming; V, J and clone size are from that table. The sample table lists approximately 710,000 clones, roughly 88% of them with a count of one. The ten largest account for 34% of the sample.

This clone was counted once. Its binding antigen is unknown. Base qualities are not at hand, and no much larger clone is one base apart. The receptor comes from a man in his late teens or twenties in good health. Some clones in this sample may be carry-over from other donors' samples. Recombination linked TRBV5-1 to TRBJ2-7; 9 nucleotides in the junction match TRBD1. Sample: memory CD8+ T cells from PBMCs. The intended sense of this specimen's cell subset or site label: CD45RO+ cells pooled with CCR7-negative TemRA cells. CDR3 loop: CASSLPRQGGTYEQYF. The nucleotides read TGCGCCAGCAGCTTGCCCCGACAGGGGGGAACCTACGAGCAGTACTTC.